This T cell receptor (beta chain) originates from a study of blood T cells in healthy people across ages. Background on the study: There was about one barcoded beta molecule captured by template switching per two T cells.

This CDR3 has 13 amino acids. The V end was cut by 3 bases, the J end by 2 bases, with 7 bases between. In germline, CDR1 is WNHNN, CDR2 SYGVQD (reference sequence). Then a second PCR, running about 6 to 11 cycles, was carried out with a sample-barcoded 5' primer and a J-beta primer mix. In TCRdb, the 5' RACE reads were re-called with MiXCR into one record per CDR3 protein. The sample gives fewer than 1 million distinct CDR3 sequences, 40% to 50% of which show up once; about a fifth is in the top ten. This chain connects TRBV10-1 to TRBJ1-2, with D hard to call. Source material: blood. This receptor was identified in a man aged 60 to 69 in good health. CDR3 residues: CASSEWPNYGYTF. In nucleotides, the CDR3 is TGCGCCAGCAGTGAATGGCCGAACTATGGCTACACCTTC.